The subject of this entry is one T cell receptor (beta chain). Its antigen remains unknown. Relative to the germline gene, one junction end is altered; a read error may explain this. Assay: immunoSEQ multiplex PCR; the TCRdb copy retains only in-frame clones and omits some. In the table there are about 71,000 clones, 94% of which are singletons. The CDR3 length is 14 residues. Germline-derived CDR1 and CDR2 are SNHLY and FYNNEI. It was the approximately 110-subject validation cohort, separate from the approximately 700-subject first cohort, to which the donors belonged. The source of the sample is a study of cytomegalovirus exposure and HLA in healthy donors. The study, taken as a whole, reports: That first-cohort TCR clusters tended to co-occur in the approximately 110 validation repertoires was found in a later analysis. According to the study, 160 or so TCR beta chains were cytomegalovirus-associated.

Sequencing was done on a sample of PBMCs. This chain joins TRBV2 and TRBJ2-5; weak D call: TRBD1 (6 bases). This receptor was identified in a woman aged 18 to 35 in good health and CMV-seronegative. This CDR3 reads CASREGQIQETQYF. CDR3 sequence (DNA): TGTGCCAGCAGGGAAGGACAGATTCAAGAGACCCAGTACTTC.